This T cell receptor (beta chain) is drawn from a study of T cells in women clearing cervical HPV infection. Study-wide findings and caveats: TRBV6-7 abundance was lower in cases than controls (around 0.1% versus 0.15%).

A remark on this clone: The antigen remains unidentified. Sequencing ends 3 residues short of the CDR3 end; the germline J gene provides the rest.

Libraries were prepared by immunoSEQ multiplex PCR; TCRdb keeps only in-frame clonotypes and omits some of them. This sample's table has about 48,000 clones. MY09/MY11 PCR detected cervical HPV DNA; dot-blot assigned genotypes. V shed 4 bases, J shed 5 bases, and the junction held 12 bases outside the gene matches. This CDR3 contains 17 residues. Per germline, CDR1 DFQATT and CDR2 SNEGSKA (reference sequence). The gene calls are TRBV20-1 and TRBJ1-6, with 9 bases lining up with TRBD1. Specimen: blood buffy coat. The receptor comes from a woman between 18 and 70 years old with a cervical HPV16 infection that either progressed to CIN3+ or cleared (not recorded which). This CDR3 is CSAKDRTWTGDNSPLHF. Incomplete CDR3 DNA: TGCAGTGCTAAAGACAGAACATGGACAGGGGATAATTCACCC.